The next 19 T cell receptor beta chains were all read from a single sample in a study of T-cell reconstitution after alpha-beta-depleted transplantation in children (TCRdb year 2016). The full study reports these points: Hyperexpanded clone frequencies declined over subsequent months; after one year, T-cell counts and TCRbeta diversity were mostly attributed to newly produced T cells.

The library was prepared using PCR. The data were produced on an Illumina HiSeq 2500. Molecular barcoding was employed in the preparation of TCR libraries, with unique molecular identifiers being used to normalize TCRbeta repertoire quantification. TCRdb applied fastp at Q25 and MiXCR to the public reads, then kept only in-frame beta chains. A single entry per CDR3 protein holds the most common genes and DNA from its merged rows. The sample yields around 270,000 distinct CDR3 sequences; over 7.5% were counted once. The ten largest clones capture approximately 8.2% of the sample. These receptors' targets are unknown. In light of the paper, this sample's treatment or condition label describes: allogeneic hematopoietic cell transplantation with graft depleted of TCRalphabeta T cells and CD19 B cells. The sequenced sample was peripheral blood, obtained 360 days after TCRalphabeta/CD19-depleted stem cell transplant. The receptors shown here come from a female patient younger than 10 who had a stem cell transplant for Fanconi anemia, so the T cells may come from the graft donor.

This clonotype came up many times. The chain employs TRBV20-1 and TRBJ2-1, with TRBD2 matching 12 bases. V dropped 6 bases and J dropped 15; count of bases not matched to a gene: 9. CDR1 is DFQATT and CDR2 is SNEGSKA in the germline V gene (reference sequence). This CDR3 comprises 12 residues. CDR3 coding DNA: TGCAGTGCCGGACTAGCGGGAACGTGGAGGTTCTTC. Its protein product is CSAGLAGTWRFF.

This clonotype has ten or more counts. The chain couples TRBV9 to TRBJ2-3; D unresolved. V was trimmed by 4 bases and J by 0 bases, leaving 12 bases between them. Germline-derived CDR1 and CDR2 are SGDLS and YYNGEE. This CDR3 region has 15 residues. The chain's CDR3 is CASSLLDPSTDTQYF. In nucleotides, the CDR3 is TGTGCCAGCAGCCTCCTCGACCCAAGCACAGATACGCAGTATTTT.

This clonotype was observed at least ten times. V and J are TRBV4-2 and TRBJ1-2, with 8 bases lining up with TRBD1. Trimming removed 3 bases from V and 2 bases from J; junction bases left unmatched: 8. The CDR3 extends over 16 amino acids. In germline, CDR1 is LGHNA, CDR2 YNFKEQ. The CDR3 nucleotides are TGTGCCAGCAGCCAGGGGGGGACAGGAACAAACTATGGCTACACCTTC. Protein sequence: CASSQGGTGTNYGYTF.

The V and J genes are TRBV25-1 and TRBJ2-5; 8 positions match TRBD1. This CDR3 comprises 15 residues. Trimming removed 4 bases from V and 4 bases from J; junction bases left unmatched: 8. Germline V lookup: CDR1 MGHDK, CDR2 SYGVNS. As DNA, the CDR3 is TGTGCCAGCAGTGTAACAGGACAGGGACCAGAGACCCAGTACTTC. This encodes CASSVTGQGPETQYF.

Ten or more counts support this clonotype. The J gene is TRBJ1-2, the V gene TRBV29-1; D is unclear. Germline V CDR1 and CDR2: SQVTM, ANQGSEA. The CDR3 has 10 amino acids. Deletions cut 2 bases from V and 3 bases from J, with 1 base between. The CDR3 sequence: CSVEHYGYTF. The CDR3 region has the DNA TGCAGCGTTGAACACTATGGCTACACCTTC. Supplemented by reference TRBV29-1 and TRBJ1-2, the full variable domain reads SAVISQKPSRDICQRGTSLTIQCQVDSQVTMMFWYRQQPGQSLTLIATANQGSEATYESGFVIDKFPISRPNLTFSTLTVSNMSPEDSSIYLCSVEHYGYTFGSGTRLTVV.

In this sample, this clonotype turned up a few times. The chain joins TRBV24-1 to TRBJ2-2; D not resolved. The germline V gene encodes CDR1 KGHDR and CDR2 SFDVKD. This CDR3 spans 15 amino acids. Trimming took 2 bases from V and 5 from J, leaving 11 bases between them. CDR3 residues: CATSDYASLTGELFF. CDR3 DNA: TGTGCCACCAGTGATTATGCCAGTTTGACCGGGGAGCTGTTTTTT.

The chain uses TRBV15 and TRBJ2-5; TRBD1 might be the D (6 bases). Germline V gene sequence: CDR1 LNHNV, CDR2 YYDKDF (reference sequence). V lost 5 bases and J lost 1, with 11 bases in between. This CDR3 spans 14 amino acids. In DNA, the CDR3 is TGTGCCACCAGCGCTACAGGGCCCCAAGAGACCCAGTACTTC. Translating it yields CATSATGPQETQYF.

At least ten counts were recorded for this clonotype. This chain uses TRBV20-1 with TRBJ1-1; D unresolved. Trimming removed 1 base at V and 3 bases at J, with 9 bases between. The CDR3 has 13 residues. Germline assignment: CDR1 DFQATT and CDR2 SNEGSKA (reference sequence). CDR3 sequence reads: CSARAGVYTEAFF. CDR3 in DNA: TGCAGTGCTAGAGCCGGGGTATACACTGAAGCTTTCTTT.

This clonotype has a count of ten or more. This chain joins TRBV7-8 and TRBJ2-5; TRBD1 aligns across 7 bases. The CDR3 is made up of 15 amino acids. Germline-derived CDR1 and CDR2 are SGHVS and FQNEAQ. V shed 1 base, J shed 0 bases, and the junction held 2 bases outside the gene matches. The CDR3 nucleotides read TGTGCCAGCAGCTTAGAGGACAGGTACCAAGAGACCCAGTACTTC. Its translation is CASSLEDRYQETQYF.

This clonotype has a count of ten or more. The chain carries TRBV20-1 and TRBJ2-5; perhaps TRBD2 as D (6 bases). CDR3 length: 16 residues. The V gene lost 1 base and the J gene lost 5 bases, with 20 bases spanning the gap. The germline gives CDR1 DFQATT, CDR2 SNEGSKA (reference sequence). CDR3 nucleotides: TGCAGTGCTAGAGTTGTTCGACTAGAATCGGGGGAGACCCAGTACTTC. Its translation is CSARVVRLESGETQYF.

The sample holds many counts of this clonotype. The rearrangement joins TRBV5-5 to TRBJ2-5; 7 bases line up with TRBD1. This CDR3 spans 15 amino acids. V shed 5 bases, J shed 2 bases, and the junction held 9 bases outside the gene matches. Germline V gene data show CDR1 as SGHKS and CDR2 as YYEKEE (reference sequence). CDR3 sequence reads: CASRFFDREQETQYF. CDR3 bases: TGTGCCAGCAGATTCTTTGACAGGGAACAAGAGACCCAGTACTTC.

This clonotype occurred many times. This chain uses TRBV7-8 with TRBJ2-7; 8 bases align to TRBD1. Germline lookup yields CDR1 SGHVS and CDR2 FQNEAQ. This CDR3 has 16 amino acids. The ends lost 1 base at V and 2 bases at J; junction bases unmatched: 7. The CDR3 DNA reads TGTGCCAGCAGCTTAGAAGGACAGGGAGGACCCTACGAGCAGTACTTC. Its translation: CASSLEGQGGPYEQYF.

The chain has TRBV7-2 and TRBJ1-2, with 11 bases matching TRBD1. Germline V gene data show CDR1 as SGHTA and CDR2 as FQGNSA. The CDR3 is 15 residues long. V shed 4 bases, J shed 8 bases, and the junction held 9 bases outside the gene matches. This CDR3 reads CASSSEHRTGGGYTF. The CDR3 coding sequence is TGTGCCAGCAGCTCAGAGCATAGGACAGGGGGCGGCTACACCTTC.

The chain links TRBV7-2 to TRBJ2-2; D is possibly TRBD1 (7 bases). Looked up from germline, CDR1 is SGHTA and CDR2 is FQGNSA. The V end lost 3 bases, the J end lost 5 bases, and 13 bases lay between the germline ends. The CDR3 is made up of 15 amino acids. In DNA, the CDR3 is TGTGCCAGCAGCTTTATACAGGGGAGGACCGGGGAGCTGTTTTTT. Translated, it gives CASSFIQGRTGELFF.

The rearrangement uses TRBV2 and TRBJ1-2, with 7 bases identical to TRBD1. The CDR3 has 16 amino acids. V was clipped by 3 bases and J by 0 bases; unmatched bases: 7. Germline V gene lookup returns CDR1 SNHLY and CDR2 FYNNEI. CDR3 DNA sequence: TGTGCCAGCAGTGAGGGGACAGCCTTAGCTAACTATGGCTACACCTTC. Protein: CASSEGTALANYGYTF.

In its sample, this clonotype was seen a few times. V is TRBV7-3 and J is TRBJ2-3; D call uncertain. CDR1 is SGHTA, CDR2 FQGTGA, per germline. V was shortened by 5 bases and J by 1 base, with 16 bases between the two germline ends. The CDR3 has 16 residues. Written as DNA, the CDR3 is TGTGCCAGCAGCCCGTCACAAGAGATGGGCACAGATACGCAGTATTTT. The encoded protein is CASSPSQEMGTDTQYF.

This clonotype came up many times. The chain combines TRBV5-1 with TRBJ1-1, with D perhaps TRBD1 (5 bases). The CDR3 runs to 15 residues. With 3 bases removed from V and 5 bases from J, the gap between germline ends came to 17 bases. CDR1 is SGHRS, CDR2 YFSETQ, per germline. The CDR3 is CASSYEWGAGTEAFF. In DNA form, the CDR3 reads TGCGCCAGCAGCTACGAATGGGGCGCCGGGACTGAAGCTTTCTTT.

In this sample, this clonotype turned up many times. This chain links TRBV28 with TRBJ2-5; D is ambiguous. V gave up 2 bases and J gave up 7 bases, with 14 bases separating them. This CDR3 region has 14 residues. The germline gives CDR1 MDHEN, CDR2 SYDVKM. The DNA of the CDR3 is TGTGCCAGCAGTTTACGGTCAGGCTGGGGGACCCAGTACTTC. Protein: CASSLRSGWGTQYF.

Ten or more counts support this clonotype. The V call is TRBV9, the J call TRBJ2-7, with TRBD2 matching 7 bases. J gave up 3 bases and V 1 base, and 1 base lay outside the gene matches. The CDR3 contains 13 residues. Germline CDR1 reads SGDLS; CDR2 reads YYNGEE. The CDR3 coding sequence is TGTGCCAGCAGCGTAACTAGCGACTACGAGCAGTACTTC. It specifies CASSVTSDYEQYF.